These 31 T cell receptor beta chains were sequenced from one sample in a study of T cells in Graves' hyperthyroidism and ophthalmopathy. The TCR beta CDR3 regions underwent amplification using RNA transcripts as the source. RT-PCR in the first round (using the HTBI primer set) targeted the TCR CDR3. From the multiplex PCR reads, TCRdb called clonotypes with MiXCR, one entry per CDR3 protein. The sample holds around 560,000 distinct CDR3 sequences, approximately 16% seen once. The source material was blood. The origin of the receptors is a woman in her late teens or twenties with Graves' hyperthyroidism.

Ten or more counts support this clonotype. V is TRBV2 and J is TRBJ1-1; possible D gene TRBD1, 6 bases. Germline CDR1 reads SNHLY; CDR2 reads FYNNEI. The CDR3 totals 14 residues. V lost 6 bases and J 0 bases, leaving 11 bases between the germline ends. CDR3 sequence: CASRLRGLNTEAFF. CDR3 sequence (DNA): TGTGCCAGCAGACTGAGGGGGTTGAACACTGAAGCTTTCTTT. Looking up the rest from reference TRBV2 and TRBJ1-1 gives the full variable domain: EPEVTQTPSHQVTQMGQEVILRCVPISNHLYFYWYRQILGQKVEFLVSFYNNEISEKSEIFDDQFSVERPDGSNFTLKIRSTKLEDSAMYFCASRLRGLNTEAFFGQGTRLTVV.

This clonotype was observed a handful of times. This chain connects TRBV24-1 to TRBJ2-7; no firm D call. The CDR3 contains 15 residues. Germline lookup yields CDR1 KGHDR and CDR2 SFDVKD. Between the trimmed V and J ends, which lost 3 bases and 6 bases, there was a span of 17 bases. The CDR3 DNA reads TGTGCCACCAGTGATGGGTGGGCGAGATACGGCGAGCAGTACTTC. Amino acid sequence: CATSDGWARYGEQYF.

Regarding this clonotype: A much larger clone differs from this one at a single base, so this may be a read error. The rearrangement links TRBV3-1 to TRBJ1-2, with TRBD1 as a possible D gene (5 bases). The germline CDR1 and CDR2 sequences are LGHDT and YNNKEL (reference sequence). The CDR3 spans 14 residues. CDR3 in amino acids: CASSQQGANYGSTF. The CDR3 region has the DNA TGTGCCAGCAGCCAACAGGGAGCTAACTATGGCTCCACCTTC.

This clonotype showed up just a few times. The chain carries TRBV4-3 and TRBJ1-5; 8 bases fit TRBD1. The CDR3 extends over 14 amino acids. After removal of 1 base from V and 5 bases from J, the junction contained 1 base not matched to a gene. Germline loops: CDR1 LGHNA, CDR2 YSLEER. The CDR3 region is CASSQGTGYQPQHF. The CDR3 nucleotides are TGCGCCAGCAGCCAAGGGACAGGGTATCAGCCCCAGCATTTT.

V gene TRBV14 combines with J gene TRBJ2-7; 7 nucleotides agree with TRBD2. V shed 1 base, J shed 3 bases, and the junction held 3 bases outside the gene matches. Germline assignment: CDR1 SGHDN and CDR2 FVKESK. This CDR3 has 14 amino acids. The CDR3 spells CASSQAGRYYEQYF. CDR3 in DNA: TGTGCCAGCAGCCAAGCCGGGAGGTACTACGAGCAGTACTTC.

In this sample, this clonotype turned up a few times. The J gene is TRBJ2-1, the V gene TRBV19; maybe TRBD2 (6 bases). Germline V gives CDR1 LNHDA, CDR2 SQIVND (reference sequence). Trimming shortened V by 7 bases and J by 9 bases, and 10 bases separated the two germline ends. The length of the CDR3 is 11 residues. The CDR3 here is CASTGTREQFF. DNA for the CDR3: TGTGCCAGTACCGGGACTCGTGAGCAGTTCTTC.

This chain links TRBV3-1 with TRBJ2-5; no firm D call. Between the trimmed V and J ends, which lost 11 bases and 5 bases, there was a span of 12 bases. The CDR3 is 11 amino acids. From germline, CDR1 is LGHDT and CDR2 YNNKEL (reference sequence). The CDR3 nucleotides read TGTGCCTCGGGTAGCAGTGAGACCCAGTACTTC. Its protein product is CASGSSETQYF.

The genes are TRBV24-1 and TRBJ2-3; D may be TRBD1 (7 bases). V was cut by 7 bases and J by 0 bases, with 13 bases left in between. CDR3 length: 15 amino acids. Germline CDR1 KGHDR, CDR2 SFDVKD. The CDR3 loop is CATSQGDSSTDTQYF. CDR3 sequence (DNA): TGTGCCACCAGCCAGGGGGACTCAAGCACAGATACGCAGTATTTT.

This clonotype occurred a few times. This chain connects TRBV7-2 to TRBJ1-2; TRBD1 aligns across 9 bases. The CDR3 runs to 15 residues. After removal of 5 bases from V and 4 bases from J, the junction contained 8 bases not matched to a gene. Per the germline V gene, CDR1 is SGHTA and CDR2 is FQGNSA. CDR3 nucleotides: TGTGCCAGCAGCCTGTGGGACAGGGTAGCCTATGGCTACACCTTC. The encoded protein is CASSLWDRVAYGYTF.

This clonotype was detected only a few times. The chain combines TRBV5-1 with TRBJ2-7, with D perhaps matching TRBD2 (6 bases). This CDR3 is built from 14 residues. V shed 7 bases and J shed 0 bases, with 14 bases lying between them. CDR1 is SGHRS, CDR2 YFSETQ, per germline. The CDR3 nucleotides are TGCGCCAGCGGCCCGGGGGTTAACTCCTACGAGCAGTACTTC. Translated: CASGPGVNSYEQYF.

The sample holds many counts of this clonotype. This chain links TRBV27 with TRBJ1-2, with 7 bases identical to TRBD1. The CDR3 is made up of 18 amino acids. The ends lost 3 bases at V and 8 bases at J; junction bases unmatched: 21. Germline CDR1 is MNHEY and CDR2 is SMNVEV (reference sequence). CDR3 sequence (DNA): TGTGCCAGCAGTTTGGGCTCGCGCGGACAGGCCCCCGCGGGGGGCTACACCTTC. Its translation: CASSLGSRGQAPAGGYTF.

Many counts were recorded for this clonotype. The chain joins TRBV2 to TRBJ2-1; 11 bases are a match to TRBD1. The germline V gene has CDR1 SNHLY and CDR2 FYNNEI. There are 17 residues in the CDR3. J gave up 4 bases and V 3 bases, and 8 bases lay outside the gene matches. CDR3 sequence: CASSDRTGGHVYNEQFF. The CDR3 region has the DNA TGTGCCAGCAGTGATCGGACAGGGGGCCATGTTTACAATGAGCAGTTCTTC.

About this clonotype: This could be a read error, since a much larger clone is one nucleotide away. The chain recombines TRBV20-1 with TRBJ2-7; a possible D gene is TRBD1 (6 bases). CDR3 length: 13 residues. The germline CDR1 and CDR2 sequences are DFQATT and SNEGSKA (reference sequence). The CDR3 nucleotides read TGCAGTGCTAGAGTGATGCAGGGGTACGAGCAGTGCTTC. This translates into CSARVMQGYEQCF.

The chain uses TRBV11-1 and TRBJ2-2; weak D call: TRBD2 (5 bases). Germline V gene lookup returns CDR1 SGHAT and CDR2 FQDESV (reference sequence). This CDR3 is 12 amino acids long. Trimming cost V 4 bases and J 7 bases, with 7 bases left between them. This CDR3 is CASSYSDGELFF. The CDR3 DNA sequence: TGTGCCAGCAGCTATAGCGACGGGGAGCTGTTTTTT.

The chain has TRBV4-2 and TRBJ1-1, with D perhaps matching TRBD1 (5 bases). Trimming cost V 0 bases and J 2 bases, with 10 bases left between them. Germline CDR1 reads LGHNA; CDR2 reads YNFKEQ. CDR3 length: 15 amino acids. CDR3 in DNA: TGTGCCAGCAGCCAAGAGCAGGGCCCTAACACTGAAGCTTTCTTT. Translation: CASSQEQGPNTEAFF.

This chain connects TRBV9 to TRBJ2-5; unclear D gene. Germline V gene lookup returns CDR1 SGDLS and CDR2 YYNGEE. This CDR3 has 15 amino acids. V lost 0 bases to trimming and J lost 2 bases, with 11 bases between them. CDR3: CASSVAVMRQETQYF. The CDR3 DNA sequence: TGTGCCAGCAGCGTAGCCGTGATGAGACAAGAGACCCAGTACTTC.

The chain has TRBV6-1 and TRBJ1-5; D is ambiguous. The V end was cut by 11 bases, the J end by 2 bases, with 10 bases between. The CDR3 runs 12 residues. Germline V CDR1 and CDR2: MNHNS, SASEGT. CDR3 protein: CAAGVGNQPQHF. In DNA, the CDR3 is TGTGCCGCTGGGGTTGGCAATCAGCCCCAGCATTTT.

This clonotype showed up many times. This chain links TRBV7-8 with TRBJ1-1; no reliable D call. This CDR3 has 14 amino acids. Trimming stripped 3 bases from V and 4 bases from J, with 12 bases between. Germline lookup yields CDR1 SGHVS and CDR2 FQNEAQ. The DNA of the CDR3 is TGTGCCAGCAGCTTTTCCTCGGAGGGCACTGAAGCTTTCTTT. Protein product: CASSFSSEGTEAFF.

This clonotype was observed at least ten times. This chain connects TRBV7-2 to TRBJ2-5, with 10 bases that match TRBD2. V lost 1 base, J lost 2 bases, and 10 bases stayed unmatched. The CDR3 has 18 amino acids. Germline V gives CDR1 SGHTA, CDR2 FQGNSA. The CDR3 loop is CASSLDLGLAGAQETQYF. For the CDR3, the DNA is TGTGCCAGCAGCTTAGATTTGGGCCTAGCGGGAGCTCAAGAGACCCAGTACTTC.

In its sample, this clonotype was seen many times. The chain combines TRBV20-1 with TRBJ2-5; D possibly uses TRBD1 or TRBD2 (6 bases each). The CDR3 length is 12 residues. The germline V gene encodes CDR1 DFQATT and CDR2 SNEGSKA (reference sequence). Trimming cost V 6 bases and J 5 bases, with 13 bases left between them. In DNA, the CDR3 is TGCAGTGCGGGGGGCCTTGTGGAGACCCAGTACTTC. Translated: CSAGGLVETQYF.

The chain joins TRBV28 to TRBJ2-2; 11 nucleotides match TRBD2. CDR1 MDHEN and CDR2 SYDVKM come from the germline V gene. This CDR3 has 20 residues. The junction had 13 bases not matched to a gene; V was cut back by 2 bases and J by 2 bases. The CDR3 sequence is CASSLILAGGYGANTGELFF. CDR3 DNA: TGTGCCAGCAGTTTAATCCTAGCGGGAGGCTACGGGGCTAACACCGGGGAGCTGTTTTTT.

This clonotype was seen ten or more times. In DNA form, the CDR3 reads TGTGCCAGCAGCTTAGGTGGGGGGGCCAATGAGCAGTTCTTC. This translates into CASSLGGGANEQFF. The chain combines TRBV7-2 with TRBJ2-1; possibly TRBD2 for D (7 bases). V was shortened by 1 base and J by 6 bases, with 10 bases between the two germline ends. Per germline, CDR1 SGHTA and CDR2 FQGNSA. CDR3 length equals 14 residues.

This clonotype turned up a few times. The chain couples TRBV6-6 to TRBJ1-4; 8 bases match TRBD1. This CDR3 is 15 amino acids long. Germline CDR1 MNHNY, CDR2 SVGAGI (reference sequence). Trimming at V came to 0 bases and at J to 5 bases, leaving 2 bases not matched to a gene. CDR3 coding DNA: TGTGCCAGCAGTTACTCTGGGACAGGAAATGAAAAACTGTTTTTT. This codes for CASSYSGTGNEKLFF.

This clonotype was seen ten or more times. The J gene is TRBJ2-7, the V gene TRBV20-1, with D tentatively TRBD2 (7 bases). V was cut by 2 bases and J by 3 bases, with 17 bases left in between. The germline V gene encodes CDR1 DFQATT and CDR2 SNEGSKA (reference sequence). CDR3 size: 15 residues. The CDR3 DNA sequence: TGCAGTGCTAGATCTTTCGCGGGGGCGGACTACGAGCAGTACTTC. Translation: CSARSFAGADYEQYF.

This clonotype was counted ten times or more. V usage is TRBV10-2 and J usage is TRBJ1-2; no reliable D call. Trimming pared 3 bases from V and 4 bases from J, leaving 18 bases between. The CDR3 has 16 residues. From germline, CDR1 is WSHSY and CDR2 SAAADI. The CDR3 region is CASSDVRSGASYGYTF. CDR3 sequence (DNA): TGCGCCAGCAGTGACGTAAGATCGGGAGCTAGCTATGGCTACACCTTC.

This clonotype was recorded many times. This sequence joins TRBV12-3 or TRBV12-4 and TRBJ1-1, with 8 bases fitting TRBD1. V dropped 5 bases and J dropped 5; count of bases not matched to a gene: 4. The CDR3 length is 13 residues. CDR3 in DNA: TGTGCCAGCAGTGGACAGGGATGGACTGAAGCTTTCTTT. As protein: CASSGQGWTEAFF.

This clonotype was seen at least ten times. This chain uses TRBV20-1 with TRBJ2-3; 9 positions match TRBD1. CDR3 length: 15 amino acids. The junction had 11 bases not matched to a gene; V was cut back by 6 bases and J by 4 bases. Germline V gene lookup returns CDR1 DFQATT and CDR2 SNEGSKA (reference sequence). In DNA form, the CDR3 reads TGCAGTGCAGAAGGGGACAGGGAGGCCCCAGATACGCAGTATTTT. Translated, it gives CSAEGDREAPDTQYF.

This clonotype appeared a few times. The rearrangement joins TRBV5-1 to TRBJ2-4; TRBD1 agrees at 8 bases. Per the germline V gene, CDR1 is SGHRS and CDR2 is YFSETQ. This CDR3 is 19 amino acids long. V lost 3 bases to trimming and J lost 1 base; unmatched junction nucleotides: 15. CDR3 coding DNA: TGCGCCAGCAGCTCAATTGCGCCTCCGACAGGGGTGGCCAAAAACATTCAGTACTTC. Translation: CASSSIAPPTGVAKNIQYF.

A few counts support this clonotype. This chain joins TRBV3-1 and TRBJ2-3; 9 nucleotides agree with TRBD1. Trimming at V came to 3 bases and at J to 2 bases, leaving 3 bases not matched to a gene. The CDR3 sequence is 15 residues long. CDR1 is LGHDT, CDR2 YNNKEL, per germline (reference sequence). This CDR3 is CASSQGQGPTDTQYF. The CDR3 DNA reads TGTGCCAGCAGCCAGGGACAGGGTCCCACAGATACGCAGTATTTT.

This clonotype was detected only a few times. This sequence joins TRBV4-2 and TRBJ2-5; no reliable D call. This CDR3 has 13 residues. CDR1 and CDR2 from the germline V gene are LGHNA and YNFKEQ. The germline V and J ends were trimmed by 3 bases and 1 base, with 6 bases remaining between them. CDR3 in amino acids: CASSQQSQETQYF. CDR3 coding DNA: TGTGCCAGCAGCCAGCAAAGCCAAGAGACCCAGTACTTC.

The CDR3 spells CASSYSSSEAFF. The CDR3 DNA is TGTGCCAGCAGTTACTCGAGCAGTGAAGCTTTCTTT. V is TRBV6-5 and J is TRBJ1-1; the D is unclear. Between the trimmed V and J ends, which lost 0 bases and 7 bases, there was a span of 6 bases. From germline, CDR1 is MNHEY and CDR2 SVGAGI. The CDR3 length is 12 residues.